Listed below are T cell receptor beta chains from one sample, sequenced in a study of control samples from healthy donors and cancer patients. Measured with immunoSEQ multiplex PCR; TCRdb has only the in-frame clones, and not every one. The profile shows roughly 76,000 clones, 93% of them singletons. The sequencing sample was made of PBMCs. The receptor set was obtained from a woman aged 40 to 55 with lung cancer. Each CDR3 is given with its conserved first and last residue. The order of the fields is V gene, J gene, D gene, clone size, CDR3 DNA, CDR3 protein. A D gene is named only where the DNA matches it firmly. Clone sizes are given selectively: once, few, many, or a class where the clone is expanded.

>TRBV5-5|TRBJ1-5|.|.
TGTGCCAGCAGCTTAGCAGTAGATCAGCCCCAGCATTTT
CASSLAVDQPQHF
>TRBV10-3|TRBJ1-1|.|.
TGTGCCATCAAAACAGGAGACATGAACACTGAAGCTTTCTTT
CAIKTGDMNTEAFF
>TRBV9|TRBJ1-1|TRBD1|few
TGTGCCAGCAGCGTAGTGGGGGACAGGGGGCTTGGGGCTTTCTTT
CASSVVGDRGLGAFF
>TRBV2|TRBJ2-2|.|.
TGTGCCATCTCGGACCCGAACACCGGGGAGCTGTTTTTT
CAISDPNTGELFF
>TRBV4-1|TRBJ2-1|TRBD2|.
TGCGCCAGCAGCCTCGGACTAGCGGCCTACAATGAGCAGTTCTTC
CASSLGLAAYNEQFF
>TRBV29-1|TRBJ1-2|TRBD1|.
TGCAGCTCAGGCTCCGGACAGGGGGGTGGCTACACCTTC
CSSGSGQGGGYTF
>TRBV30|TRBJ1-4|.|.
TGTGCCTGGCGGCGGGGGGGGGCTAATGAAAAACTGTTTTTT
CAWRRGGANEKLFF
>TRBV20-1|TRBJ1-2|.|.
TGCAGTGCTAGTTCTTCCCAGGCCAAATCGTATAACTATGGCTACACCTTC
CSASSSQAKSYNYGYTF
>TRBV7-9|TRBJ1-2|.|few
TGTGCCAGCAGCTTAGCAGGACAGATCTCCAGGAGGGCTAACTATGGCTACACCTTC
CASSLAGQISRRANYGYTF
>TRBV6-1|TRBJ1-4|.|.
TGTGCCAGCAGCCTCTCTGGTGGACTGTTTTTT
CASSLSGGLFF
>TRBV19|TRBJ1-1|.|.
TGTGCCAGTAGTGAACCTTATTACACTGAAGCTTTCTTT
CASSEPYYTEAFF
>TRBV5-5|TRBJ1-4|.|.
TGTGCCAGCAGCTTTCGTCAGGGTTTAAATGAAAAACTGTTTTTT
CASSFRQGLNEKLFF
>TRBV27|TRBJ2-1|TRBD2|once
TGTGCCAGCAGTTTTATACTAGCGGGGGTGGATGAGCAGTTCTTC
CASSFILAGVDEQFF
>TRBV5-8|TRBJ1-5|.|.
TGTGCCAGCAGCCGGTTGAATAGCAATCAGCCCCAGCATTTT
CASSRLNSNQPQHF
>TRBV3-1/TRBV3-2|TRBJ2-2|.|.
TGTGCCAGCAGCCAAGAAGTAGGGTCCAACACCGGGGAGCTGTTTTTT
CASSQEVGSNTGELFF
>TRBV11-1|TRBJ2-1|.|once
TGTGCCAGCAGCTCAAGCAGGTACAATGAGCAGTTCTTC
CASSSSRYNEQFF
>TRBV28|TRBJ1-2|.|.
TGTGCCAGCAGTTTGCCAACACGGCCCTATGGCTACACCTTC
CASSLPTRPYGYTF
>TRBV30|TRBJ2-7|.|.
TGTGCCTGGAAGGCTGGAATGCACTTAACCTACGAGCAGTACTTC
CAWKAGMHLTYEQYF
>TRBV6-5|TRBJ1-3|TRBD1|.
TGTGCCACTTACAGGGGGCCTGGAAACACCATATATTTT
CATYRGPGNTIYF
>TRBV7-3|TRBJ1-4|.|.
TGTGCCAGCAGCTACGAACCCCATGAAAAACTGTTTTTT
CASSYEPHEKLFF
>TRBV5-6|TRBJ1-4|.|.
TGTGCCAGCAGCTGGACCGGGACGGGCGGCGAAAAACTGTTTTTT
CASSWTGTGGEKLFF
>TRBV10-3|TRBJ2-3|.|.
TGTGCCATCAGTGAGTCGATGGGGTACACAGATACGCAGTATTTT
CAISESMGYTDTQYF
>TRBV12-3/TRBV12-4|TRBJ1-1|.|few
TGTGCCAGCAGTCATGGATTGAACACTGAAGCTTTCTTT
CASSHGLNTEAFF
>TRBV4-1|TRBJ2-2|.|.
TGCGCCAGCAGCCAGCTCAGGGGTTACATCACCGGGGAGCTGTTTTTT
CASSQLRGYITGELFF
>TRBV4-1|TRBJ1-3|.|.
TGCGCCAGCAGCCAAGGTTACGGGACATCTGGAAACACCATATATTTT
CASSQGYGTSGNTIYF
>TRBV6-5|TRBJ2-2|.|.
TGTGCCAGCAGTTACTCGCCAGGGACCGGGGAGCTGTTTTTT
CASSYSPGTGELFF
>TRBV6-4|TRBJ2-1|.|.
TGTGCCAGCAGTGACTCGGGGAGGAATGAGCAGTTCTTC
CASSDSGRNEQFF
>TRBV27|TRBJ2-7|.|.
TGTGCCAGCAGTCCCCGCTTAAGGCGGTACGAGCAGTACTTC
CASSPRLRRYEQYF
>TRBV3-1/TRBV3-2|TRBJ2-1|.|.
TGTGCCAGCAGCCAAGACTTCTTCTTGGGGCAGGGGGGAGACAATGAGCAGTTCTTC
CASSQDFFLGQGGDNEQFF
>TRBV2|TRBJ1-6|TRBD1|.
TGTGCCAGCAGGGAGATGGGACAGGGTCTTTCACCCCTCCACTTT
CASREMGQGLSPLHF
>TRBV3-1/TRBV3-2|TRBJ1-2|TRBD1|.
TGTGCCAGCAGCCAATCCGGGACAGGGCTCTATGGCTACACCTTC
CASSQSGTGLYGYTF
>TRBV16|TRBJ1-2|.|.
TGTGCCAGCAGCCTTACAAGGGCCGGGGCGGACCGCCGCGGCTACACCTTC
CASSLTRAGADRRGYTF
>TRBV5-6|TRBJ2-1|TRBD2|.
TGTGCCAGCAGCTTAGGACTAGCGGGGATGGATGAGCAGTTCTTC
CASSLGLAGMDEQFF
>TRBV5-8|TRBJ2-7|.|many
TGTGCCAGCAGCTTCGGGGGGCCCTACGAGCAGTACTTC
CASSFGGPYEQYF
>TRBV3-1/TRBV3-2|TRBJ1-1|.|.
TGTGCCAGCAGCCGGGACACCCGAAACACTGAAGCTTTCTTT
CASSRDTRNTEAFF
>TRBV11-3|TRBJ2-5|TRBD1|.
TGTGCCAGCGGATTACAGGGGAGCCAAGAGACCCAGTACTTC
CASGLQGSQETQYF
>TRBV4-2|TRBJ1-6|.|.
TGTGCCAGCAGCGGGCCACAGGGAACAAATTCACCCCTCCACTTT
CASSGPQGTNSPLHF
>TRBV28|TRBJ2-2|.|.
TGTGCCAGCAGTCCCCGCGAATTATACACCGGGGAGCTGTTTTTT
CASSPRELYTGELFF
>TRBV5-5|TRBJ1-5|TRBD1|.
TGTGCCAGCAGCTTGTGGACAGGGGATCAGCCCCAGCATTTT
CASSLWTGDQPQHF
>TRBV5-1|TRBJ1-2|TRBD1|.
TGCGCCAGCAGCAAAACGACAGGGGACCGCGGAGGCTACACCTTC
CASSKTTGDRGGYTF
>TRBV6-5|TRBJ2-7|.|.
TGTGCCAGCAGTTCCGCCCCGTCGATCTACGAGCAGTACTTC
CASSSAPSIYEQYF
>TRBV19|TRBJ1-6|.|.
TGTGCCACCACGGGCCTAGGGGAATTTGGACCCCTCCACTTT
CATTGLGEFGPLHF
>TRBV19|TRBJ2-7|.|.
TGTGCCAGTGGGACAGCGGGCTACGAGCAGTACTTC
CASGTAGYEQYF